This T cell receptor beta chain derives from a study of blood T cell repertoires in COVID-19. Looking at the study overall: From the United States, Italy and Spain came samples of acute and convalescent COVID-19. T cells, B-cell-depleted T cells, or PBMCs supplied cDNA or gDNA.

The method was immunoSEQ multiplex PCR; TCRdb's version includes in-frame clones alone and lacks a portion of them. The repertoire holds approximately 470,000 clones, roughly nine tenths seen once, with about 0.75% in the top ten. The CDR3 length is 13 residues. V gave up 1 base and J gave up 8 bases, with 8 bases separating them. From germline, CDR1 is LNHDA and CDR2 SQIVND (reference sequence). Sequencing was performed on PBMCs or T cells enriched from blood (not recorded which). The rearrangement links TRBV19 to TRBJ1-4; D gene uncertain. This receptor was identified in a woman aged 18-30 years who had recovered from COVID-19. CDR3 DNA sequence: TGTGCCAGTAGTATAGGACTCAAAGAAAAACTGTTTTTT. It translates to CASSIGLKEKLFF.